This entry concerns a single T cell receptor beta chain. The antigen remains undetermined. Assay used: immunoSEQ multiplex PCR; TCRdb lists only in-frame clones, some missing. The table includes about 50,000 clones, 60% to 80% detected once. The data belong to a study of OX40 agonist ivuxolimab in advanced cancers. Study-level background: Given to patients was ivuxolimab, an agonistic anti-OX40 (CD134) antibody. Three partial responders included one hepatocellular carcinoma patient and two cutaneous melanoma patients.

General observations from the study: Low normalized T-cell clonal expansion also characterized some of the nonresponders. Fewer expanded clones were found on average in CD4+ than in CD8+ T cells.

This CDR3 is 15 amino acids long. V lost 4 bases, J lost 6 bases, and 13 bases lay in between. The germline CDR1 and CDR2 sequences are SGHNT and YENEEA. The sequence was obtained from an adult with an advanced solid tumor such as melanoma, head and neck, liver or kidney cancer. The rearrangement uses TRBV11-3 and TRBJ1-6; D unresolved. Material: CD4+ or CD8+ T cells sorted from blood, obtained in a trial of the OX40 agonist ivuxolimab. The CDR3 DNA reads as TGTGCCAGCAGCTCAGACCGGACGGCTAATTCACCCCTCCACTTT. Its translation: CASSSDRTANSPLHF.